This entry concerns a single T cell receptor beta chain. For TCR beta, libraries came from iRepertoire HTBI primers and Arm-PCR of CDR3 regions. TCRdb re-derived calls from the multiplex PCR reads in MiXCR, one entry per CDR3 protein. The sample consists of under 450,000 distinct CDR3 sequences, 23% of them appearing once. This sample is drawn from a study of regulatory T cells in long-lasting Graves disease. The germline V gene has CDR1 SGHTA and CDR2 FQGNSA. The germline V and J ends were trimmed by 4 bases and 2 bases, with 12 bases remaining between them. There are 14 residues in the CDR3. Indicated time point: persistent/refractory GD, antithyroid drugs over 5 years with positive TRAb. With RNA extracted from PBMCs as input, the TCR library was made.

Specimen: peripheral blood mononuclear cells (PBMCs), collected when the disease was refractory, from a patient treated with antithyroid drugs. This receptor was obtained from a female donor with Graves disease. The rearrangement joins TRBV7-2 to TRBJ2-7; maybe TRBD2 (6 bases). CDR3 in amino acids: CASSSGLSPYEQYF. CDR3 in DNA: TGTGCCAGCAGCTCGGGACTGTCCCCCTACGAGCAGTACTTC.